This section outlines one T cell receptor (beta chain) sequence together with its context. Trimming cost V 7 bases and J 5 bases, with 14 bases left between them. CDR3 length equals 12 residues. CDR1 SQVTM and CDR2 ANQGSEA come from the germline V gene. TCRdb keeps only in-frame clones here, not all; method: immunoSEQ multiplex PCR. This sample carries approximately 310,000 clones, over 75% of them seen once, and the ten largest clones take less than 2.5%. This sample is drawn from a study of blood T cell repertoires in COVID-19. The specimen was PBMCs or T cells enriched from blood (not recorded which). This receptor was taken from a man aged 30 to 45 who had recovered from COVID-19. The chain is built from TRBV29-1 and TRBJ1-2; weak D call: TRBD1 (6 bases). The CDR3: CSGGAGGYGYTF. CDR3 in DNA: TGCAGCGGGGGGGCCGGCGGGTATGGCTACACCTTC.